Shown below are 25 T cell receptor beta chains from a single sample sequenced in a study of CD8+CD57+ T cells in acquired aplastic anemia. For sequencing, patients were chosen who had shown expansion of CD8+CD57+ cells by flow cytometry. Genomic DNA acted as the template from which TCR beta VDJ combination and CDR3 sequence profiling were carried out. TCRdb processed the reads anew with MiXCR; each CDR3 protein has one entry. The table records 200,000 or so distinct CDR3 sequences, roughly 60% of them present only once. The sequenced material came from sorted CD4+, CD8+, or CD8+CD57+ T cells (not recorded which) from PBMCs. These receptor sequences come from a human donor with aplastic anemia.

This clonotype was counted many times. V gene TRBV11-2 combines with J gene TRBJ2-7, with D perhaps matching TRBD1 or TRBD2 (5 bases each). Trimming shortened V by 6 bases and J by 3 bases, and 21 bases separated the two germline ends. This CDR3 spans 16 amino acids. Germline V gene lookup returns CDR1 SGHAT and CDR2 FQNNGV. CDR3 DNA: TGTGCCAGCAGTTCCTGGACCGGGACCGCACTCTACGAGCAGTACTTC. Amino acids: CASSSWTGTALYEQYF.

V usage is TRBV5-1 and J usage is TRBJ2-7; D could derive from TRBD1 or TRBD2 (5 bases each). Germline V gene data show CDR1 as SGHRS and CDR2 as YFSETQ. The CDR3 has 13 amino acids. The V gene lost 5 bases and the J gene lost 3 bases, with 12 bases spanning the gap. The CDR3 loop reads CASSRDGFYEQYF. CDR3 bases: TGCGCCAGCAGTAGGGACGGATTCTACGAGCAGTACTTC.

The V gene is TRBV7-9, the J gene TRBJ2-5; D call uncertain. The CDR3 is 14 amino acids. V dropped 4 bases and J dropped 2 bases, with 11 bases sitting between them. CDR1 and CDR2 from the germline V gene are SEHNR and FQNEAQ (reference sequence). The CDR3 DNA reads TGTGCCAGCAGCTCCGGTCTGGAGCAAGAGACCCAGTACTTC. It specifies CASSSGLEQETQYF.

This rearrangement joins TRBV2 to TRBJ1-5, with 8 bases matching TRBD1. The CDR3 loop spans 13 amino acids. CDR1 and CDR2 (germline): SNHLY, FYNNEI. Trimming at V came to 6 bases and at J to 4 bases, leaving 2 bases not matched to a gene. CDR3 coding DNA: TGTGCCAGCAGGGGACAGGCTAATCAGCCCCAGCATTTT. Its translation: CASRGQANQPQHF. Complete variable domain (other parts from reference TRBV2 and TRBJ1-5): EPEVTQTPSHQVTQMGQEVILRCVPISNHLYFYWYRQILGQKVEFLVSFYNNEISEKSEIFDDQFSVERPDGSNFTLKIRSTKLEDSAMYFCASRGQANQPQHFGDGTRLSIL.

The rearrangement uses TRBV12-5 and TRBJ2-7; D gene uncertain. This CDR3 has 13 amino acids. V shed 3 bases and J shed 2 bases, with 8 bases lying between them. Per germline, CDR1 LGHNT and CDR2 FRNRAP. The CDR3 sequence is CASGFHRTYEQYF. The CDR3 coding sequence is TGTGCTAGTGGTTTCCATCGTACCTACGAGCAGTACTTC.

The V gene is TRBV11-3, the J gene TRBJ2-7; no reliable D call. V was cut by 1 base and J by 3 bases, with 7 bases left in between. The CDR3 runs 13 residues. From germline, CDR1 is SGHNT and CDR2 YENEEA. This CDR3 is CASSLGADYEQYF. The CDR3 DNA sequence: TGTGCCAGCAGCTTAGGGGCAGACTACGAGCAGTACTTC.

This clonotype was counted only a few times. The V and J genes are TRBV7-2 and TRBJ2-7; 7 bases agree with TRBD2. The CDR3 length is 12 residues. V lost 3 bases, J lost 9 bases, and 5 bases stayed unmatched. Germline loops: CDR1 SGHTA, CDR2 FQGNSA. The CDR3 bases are TGTGCCAGCAGCTTGAGCGGGGAAGGGCAGTACTTC. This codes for CASSLSGEGQYF.

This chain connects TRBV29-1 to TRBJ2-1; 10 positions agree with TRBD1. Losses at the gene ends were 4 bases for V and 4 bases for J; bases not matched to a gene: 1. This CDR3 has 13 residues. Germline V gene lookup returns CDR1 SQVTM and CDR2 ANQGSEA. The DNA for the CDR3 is TGCAGCGTTGGGACAGGGGGTTACAATGAGCAGTTCTTC. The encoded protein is CSVGTGGYNEQFF.

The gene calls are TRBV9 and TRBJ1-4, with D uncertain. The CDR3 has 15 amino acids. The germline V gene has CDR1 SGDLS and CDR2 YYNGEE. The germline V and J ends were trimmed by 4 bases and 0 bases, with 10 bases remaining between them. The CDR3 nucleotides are TGTGCCAGCAGCCCGGGTCTTGCAACTAATGAAAAACTGTTTTTT. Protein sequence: CASSPGLATNEKLFF. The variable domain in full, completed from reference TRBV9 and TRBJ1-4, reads DSGVTQTPKHLITATGQRVTLRCSPRSGDLSVYWYQQSLDQGLQFLIQYYNGEERAKGNILERFSAQQFPDLHSELNLSSLELGDSALYFCASSPGLATNEKLFFGSGTQLSVL.

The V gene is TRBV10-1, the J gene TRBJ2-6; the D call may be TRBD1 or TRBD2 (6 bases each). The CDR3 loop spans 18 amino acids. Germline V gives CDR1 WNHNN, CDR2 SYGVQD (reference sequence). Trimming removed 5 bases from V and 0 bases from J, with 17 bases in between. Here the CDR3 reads CASSPGGGHSSGANVLTF. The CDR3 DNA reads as TGCGCCAGCAGTCCAGGAGGGGGGCACAGCTCTGGGGCCAACGTCCTGACTTTC.

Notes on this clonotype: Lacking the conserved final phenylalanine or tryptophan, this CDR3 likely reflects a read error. CDR3 in amino acids: CASSDPVIGPYEQYL. The CDR3, as DNA: TGTGCCAGCAGTGACCCGGTGATAGGCCCCTACGAGCAGTACCTC. The chain uses TRBV2 and TRBJ2-7; no clear D. This CDR3 spans 15 amino acids. V lost 3 bases to trimming and J lost 2 bases, with 14 bases between them. Germline CDR1 and CDR2: SNHLY and FYNNEI.

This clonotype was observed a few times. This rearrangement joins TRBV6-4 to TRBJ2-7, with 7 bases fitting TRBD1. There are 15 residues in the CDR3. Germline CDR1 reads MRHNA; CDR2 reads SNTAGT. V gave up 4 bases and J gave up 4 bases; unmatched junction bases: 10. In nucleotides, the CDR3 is TGTGCCAGCAGTGTTGAGGCAGGGGGTCGGTACGAGCAGTACTTC. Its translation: CASSVEAGGRYEQYF.

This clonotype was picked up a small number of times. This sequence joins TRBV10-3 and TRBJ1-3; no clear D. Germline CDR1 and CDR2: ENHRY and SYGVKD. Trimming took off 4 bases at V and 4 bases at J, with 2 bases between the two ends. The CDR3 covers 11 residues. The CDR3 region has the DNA TGTGCCATCAGTGGAGGAAACACCATATATTTT. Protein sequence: CAISGGNTIYF.

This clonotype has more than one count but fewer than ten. The CDR3 region is CATSRDPGDTIYF. The DNA of the CDR3 is TGTGCCACCAGCAGAGACCCCGGTGACACCATATATTTT. The chain recombines TRBV15 with TRBJ1-3; D is undetermined. Germline CDR1 and CDR2: LNHNV and YYDKDF (reference sequence). The CDR3 spans 13 residues. Trimming removed 0 bases from V and 8 bases from J, with 8 bases in between. Drawing the rest from reference TRBV15 and TRBJ1-3, the complete variable domain is DAMVIQNPRYQVTQFGKPVTLSCSQTLNHNVMYWYQQKSSQAPKLLFHYYDKDFNNEADTPDNFQSRRPNTSFCFLDIRSPGLGDTAMYLCATSRDPGDTIYFGEGSWLTVV.

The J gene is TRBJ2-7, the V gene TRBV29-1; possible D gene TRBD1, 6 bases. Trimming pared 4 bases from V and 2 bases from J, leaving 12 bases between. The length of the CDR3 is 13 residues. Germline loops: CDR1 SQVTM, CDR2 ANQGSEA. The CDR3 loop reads CSVGTVQAYEQYF. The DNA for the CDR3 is TGCAGCGTTGGGACAGTTCAAGCCTACGAGCAGTACTTC.

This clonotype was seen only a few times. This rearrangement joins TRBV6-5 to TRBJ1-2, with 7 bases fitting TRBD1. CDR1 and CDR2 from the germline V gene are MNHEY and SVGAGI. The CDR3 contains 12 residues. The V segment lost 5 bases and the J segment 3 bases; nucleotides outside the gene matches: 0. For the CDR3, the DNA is TGTGCCAGCAGTGACAGGGACTATGGCTACACCTTC. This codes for CASSDRDYGYTF.

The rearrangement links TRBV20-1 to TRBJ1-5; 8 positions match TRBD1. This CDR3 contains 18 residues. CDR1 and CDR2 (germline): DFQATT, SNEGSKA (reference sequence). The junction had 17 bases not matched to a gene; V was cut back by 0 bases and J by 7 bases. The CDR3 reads CSAREDGTGGPLGQPQHF. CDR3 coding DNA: TGCAGTGCTAGAGAAGATGGGACAGGCGGACCTCTGGGCCAGCCCCAGCATTTT.

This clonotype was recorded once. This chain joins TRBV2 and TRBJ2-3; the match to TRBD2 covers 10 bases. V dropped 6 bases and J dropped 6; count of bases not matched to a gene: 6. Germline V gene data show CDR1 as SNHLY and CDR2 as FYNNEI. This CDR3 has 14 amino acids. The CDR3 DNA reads TGTGCCAGCAGGGATAGCGGGGGGTTGGATACGCAGTATTTT. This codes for CASRDSGGLDTQYF.

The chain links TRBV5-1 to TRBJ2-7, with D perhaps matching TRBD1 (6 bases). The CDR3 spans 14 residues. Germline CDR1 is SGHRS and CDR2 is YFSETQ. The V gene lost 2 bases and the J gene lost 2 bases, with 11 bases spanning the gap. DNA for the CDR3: TGCGCCAGCAGCTTCGGACAGACCACCTACGAGCAGTACTTC. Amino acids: CASSFGQTTYEQYF.

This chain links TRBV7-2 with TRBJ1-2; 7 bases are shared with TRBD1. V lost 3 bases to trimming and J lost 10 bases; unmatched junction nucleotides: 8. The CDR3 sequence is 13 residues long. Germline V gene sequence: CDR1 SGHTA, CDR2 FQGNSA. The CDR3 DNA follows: TGTGCCAGCAGCTTCGCGGACAGGCCCCTCTACACCTTC. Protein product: CASSFADRPLYTF.

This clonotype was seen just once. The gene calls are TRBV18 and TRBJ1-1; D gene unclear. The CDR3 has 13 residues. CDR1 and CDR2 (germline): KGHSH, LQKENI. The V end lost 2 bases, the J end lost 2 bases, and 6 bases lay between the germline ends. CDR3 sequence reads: CASSPAFNTEAFF. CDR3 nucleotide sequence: TGTGCCAGCTCACCAGCCTTTAACACTGAAGCTTTCTTT.

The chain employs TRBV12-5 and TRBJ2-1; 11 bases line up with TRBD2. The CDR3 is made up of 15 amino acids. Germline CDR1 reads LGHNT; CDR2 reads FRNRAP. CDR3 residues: CASRLSGGAHNEQFF. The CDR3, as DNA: TGTGCCAGCAGACTTAGCGGGGGGGCACACAATGAGCAGTTCTTC.

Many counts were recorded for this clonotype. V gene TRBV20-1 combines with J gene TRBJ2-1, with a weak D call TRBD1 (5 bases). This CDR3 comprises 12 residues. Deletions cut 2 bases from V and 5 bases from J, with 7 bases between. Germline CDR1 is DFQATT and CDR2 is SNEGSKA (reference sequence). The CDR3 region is CSARRRDNEQFF. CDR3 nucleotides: TGCAGTGCTAGACGCAGGGACAATGAGCAGTTCTTC.

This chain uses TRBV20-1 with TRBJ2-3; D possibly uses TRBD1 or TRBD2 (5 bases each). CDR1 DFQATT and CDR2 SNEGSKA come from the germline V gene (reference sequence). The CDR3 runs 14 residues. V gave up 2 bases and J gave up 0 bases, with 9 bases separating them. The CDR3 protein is CSARSWDSTDTQYF. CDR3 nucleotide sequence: TGCAGTGCTAGAAGTTGGGACAGCACAGATACGCAGTATTTT.

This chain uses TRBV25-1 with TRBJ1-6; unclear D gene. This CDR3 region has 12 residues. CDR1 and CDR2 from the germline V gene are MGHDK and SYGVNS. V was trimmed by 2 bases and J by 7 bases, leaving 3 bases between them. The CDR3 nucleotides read TGTGCCAGCAGTGAACCCAATTCACCCCTCCACTTT. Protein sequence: CASSEPNSPLHF.